This is a list of T cell receptor beta chains from one sample in a study of CD8+CD57+ T cells in acquired aplastic anemia. Using its own MiXCR run on the reads, TCRdb lists one record per CDR3 protein. In the table there are 160,000 or so distinct CDR3 sequences, less than 60% of which are singletons. The sequencing sample was made of sorted CD4+, CD8+, or CD8+CD57+ T cells (not recorded which) from PBMCs. The receptors shown here come from a human donor with aplastic anemia. Both conserved end residues are part of each CDR3. Fields, in order: J gene, D gene, clone size, V gene, CDR3 DNA, CDR3 protein. A D gene is named only where the DNA matches it firmly. Size values are once, few and many counts, or a class for expanded clones, and some rows have none.

TRBJ1-3	NA	once	TRBV25-1	TGTGCCAGCAGTGAAACCGGGACCCTACCCACCATATATTTT	CASSETGTLPTIYF
TRBJ2-5	NA	many	TRBV18	TGTGCCAGCTCACCACCGATGGGGGAGACCCAGTACTTC	CASSPPMGETQYF
TRBJ1-6	NA	many	TRBV2	TGTGCCAGACAGGGAAATAATTCACCCCTCCACTTT	CARQGNNSPLHF
TRBJ1-1	NA	many	TRBV19	TGTGCCAGTAGTAGAATCCGCGGGACTGAAGCTTTCTTT	CASSRIRGTEAFF
TRBJ1-6	TRBD1	NA	TRBV2	TGTGCCAGCAGATCGTACAGGGGGCGCAGGGGGAATTCACCCCTCCACTTT	CASRSYRGRRGNSPLHF
TRBJ2-1	NA	NA	TRBV29-1	TGCAGCGTTGACGCCCTCCCTAATGAGCAGTTCTTC	CSVDALPNEQFF
TRBJ2-7	TRBD1	NA	TRBV11-1	TGTGCCAGCAGCTTAATGAGTGCAGGGGGTTCCTACGAGCTGTACTTC	CASSLMSAGGSYELYF
TRBJ2-7	TRBD1	many	TRBV29-1	TGCAGCGTTGACCCTGGGGACAGGGGTACCGAGCAGTACTTC	CSVDPGDRGTEQYF
TRBJ1-1	NA	many	TRBV13	TGTGCCAGCACAACCCAAATGAACACTGAAGCTTTCTTT	CASTTQMNTEAFF
TRBJ2-7	TRBD2	many	TRBV5-8	TGTGCCAGCAGCTCGACCACTAGCGGGGGTATTTACGAGCAGTACTTC	CASSSTTSGGIYEQYF
TRBJ1-2	NA	many	TRBV6-1	TGTGCCAGCAGCCGTGGTGGCAGCTATGGCTACACCTTC	CASSRGGSYGYTF
TRBJ2-1	TRBD2	many	TRBV7-6	TGTGCCAGCAGCTTAGGGGGTGGCGGGGGGTACAATGAGCAGTTCTTC	CASSLGGGGGYNEQFF
TRBJ2-5	TRBD2	NA	TRBV20-1	TGCAGTGCTAGTGCCGGGACTAGCGGAGTAGAGACCCAGTACTTC	CSASAGTSGVETQYF
TRBJ2-6	NA	NA	TRBV7-3	TGTGCCAGCAGCGAAACTGGGGCCAACGTCCTGACTTTC	CASSETGANVLTF
TRBJ2-7	NA	many	TRBV19	TGTGCCAGTAGTGTTGGACTCTTCGGGGGCTCCTACGAGCAGTACTTC	CASSVGLFGGSYEQYF
TRBJ2-1	NA	many	TRBV20-1	TGCAGTGCTAGAGAGGGTCTAGTCCCCCTAGGGCAGTTCTTC	CSAREGLVPLGQFF
TRBJ1-1	NA	few	TRBV7-8	TGTGCCAGCAGCCCGGACCTACTGTTTGAAGCTTTCTTT	CASSPDLLFEAFF
TRBJ2-7	NA	many	TRBV7-9	TGTGCCAGCAGCTTAGCGCTCGGGAGCTCCTACGAGCAGTACTTC	CASSLALGSSYEQYF
TRBJ2-5	TRBD1	NA	TRBV20-1	TGCAGTGCTAGGGGCGGACAGGGTCTTTGGACCCAGTACTTC	CSARGGQGLWTQYF
TRBJ2-5	TRBD1	many	TRBV13	TGTGCCAGCAGCTTAGGTTCGGGGACAGGGGTACAAGAGACCCAGTACTTC	CASSLGSGTGVQETQYF
TRBJ2-2	NA	NA	TRBV11-1	TGTGCCAGCACCAGGACCTACACCGGGGAGCTGTTTTTT	CASTRTYTGELFF
TRBJ1-2	TRBD1	NA	TRBV20-1	TGCAGTGCTAGACAGGGGGGTAACTATGGCTACACCTTC	CSARQGGNYGYTF
TRBJ1-1	NA	many	TRBV5-4	TGTGCCAGCAGCTTGGACCCAGGGTCGAACACTGAAGCTTTCTTT	CASSLDPGSNTEAFF
TRBJ2-3	TRBD2	once	TRBV3-1	TGTGCCAGCAGCCAAGATCCCCTGGCGGGGGGGACCACAGATGCGCAGTATTTT	CASSQDPLAGGTTDAQYF
TRBJ1-5	NA	NA	TRBV2	TGTGCCAGCATGGGACAAGGGCACGGTCAGCCCCAGCATTTT	CASMGQGHGQPQHF
TRBJ2-1	TRBD2	many	TRBV7-2	TGTGCCAGCAGCTTAGGACCGAGCGGGGGTGAGCAGTTCTTC	CASSLGPSGGEQFF
TRBJ2-1	TRBD2	NA	TRBV6-1	TGTGCCAGCAGTCCTACTAGCGGGGGGGCCTATGAGCAGTTCTTC	CASSPTSGGAYEQFF
TRBJ1-6	TRBD1	few	TRBV12-3/TRBV12-4	TGTGCCAGCAGTCCCGAGGGCAGGGGGAATTCACCCCTCCACTTT	CASSPEGRGNSPLHF
TRBJ2-1	TRBD2	many	TRBV7-9	TGTGCCAGCAGCCAACTAGCGGGGGGGGGCGGTGAGCAGTTCTTC	CASSQLAGGGGEQFF
TRBJ2-7	NA	many	TRBV7-6	TGTGCCAGCAGCTTAGCGCCGCCCCAACCGGACAGCTCCTACGAGCAGTACTTC	CASSLAPPQPDSSYEQYF
TRBJ1-6	NA	NA	TRBV27	TGTGCCAGCAGTCCCCTGAATTCACCCCTCCACTTT	CASSPLNSPLHF
TRBJ2-5	NA	NA	TRBV15	TGTGCCACCAGCAGAGGGGGTCCCTCCCAAGAGACCCAGTACTTC	CATSRGGPSQETQYF